This TCR beta chain was sequenced for a study of HIV-infected children after antiretroviral therapy interruption. This clonotype was found many times. Its antigen remains unidentified. Unique molecular identifiers were included in an RNA-based 3' RACE TCR library. Each CDR3 protein is one row after TCRdb ran MiXCR on the 3' RACE reads. The sample carries more than 40,000 distinct CDR3 sequences, more than 3.5% recorded once. The CDR3 extends over 15 amino acids. CDR1 is SGHTA, CDR2 FQGNSA, per germline. V was pared by 4 bases and J by 4 bases, with 13 bases between. Indicated treatment: PENTA 11 planned treatment interruption arm or continuous ART arm. Naive CD4+ CD45RA+ CD45RO- T cells were FACS-sorted from thawed PBMCs. Whole-study findings and limits: By the end of treatment interruption, naive CD4+ clonality (Gini) increased.

This sequence joins TRBV7-2 and TRBJ2-2, with D perhaps matching TRBD2 (7 bases). The specimen was CD45RA+ CD4+ T cells from PBMCs, pooled from several time points, collected from a donor given antiretroviral therapy, either interrupted or continuous. Subset here: naive CD4+ CD45RA+ CD45RO- T cells. This TCR derives from a pool of human donors with HIV. CDR3 nucleotide sequence: TGTGCCAGCAGCTCCGGGGGGCTTGGCACCGGGGAGCTGTTTTTT. It encodes CASSSGGLGTGELFF.